The table lists the clone carrying this TCR beta chain with a few counts. Its antigen is as yet unknown. The record originates from a study of Graves' ophthalmopathy and Graves' hyperthyroidism. Study observations and caveats: Clonotypes were expanded in thyroid at above 0.001 frequency, and most also appeared in blood. A 13-signature model separated ophthalmopathy from stable hyperthyroidism, roughly 85% sensitivity, 81.08% specificity.

Germline V lookup: CDR1 KGHDR, CDR2 SFDVKD. Trimming cost V 12 bases and J 9 bases, with 17 bases left between them. The CDR3 extends over 12 amino acids. Amplification of the TCR beta CDR3 regions used RNA transcripts (as template). An initial RT-PCR round employing HTBI primers preceded a second-round multiplex PCR. TCRdb passed the multiplex PCR reads through MiXCR, listing each CDR3 protein once. The sample holds approximately 1.2 million distinct CDR3 sequences, roughly two fifths seen once. Establishment of the diagnosis relied upon clinical symptoms, serum thyroxine, TRAb, thyroid ultrasound and orbital computed tomography.

The receptor comes from an adult man with Graves' hyperthyroidism. V and J are TRBV24-1 and TRBJ1-5; possibly TRBD1 for D (6 bases). Sequencing was performed on peripheral blood or thyroid tissue (not recorded which). This CDR3 is CAAFKGGGPQHF. In DNA form, the CDR3 reads TGTGCCGCATTCAAAGGGGGTGGGCCCCAGCATTTT.